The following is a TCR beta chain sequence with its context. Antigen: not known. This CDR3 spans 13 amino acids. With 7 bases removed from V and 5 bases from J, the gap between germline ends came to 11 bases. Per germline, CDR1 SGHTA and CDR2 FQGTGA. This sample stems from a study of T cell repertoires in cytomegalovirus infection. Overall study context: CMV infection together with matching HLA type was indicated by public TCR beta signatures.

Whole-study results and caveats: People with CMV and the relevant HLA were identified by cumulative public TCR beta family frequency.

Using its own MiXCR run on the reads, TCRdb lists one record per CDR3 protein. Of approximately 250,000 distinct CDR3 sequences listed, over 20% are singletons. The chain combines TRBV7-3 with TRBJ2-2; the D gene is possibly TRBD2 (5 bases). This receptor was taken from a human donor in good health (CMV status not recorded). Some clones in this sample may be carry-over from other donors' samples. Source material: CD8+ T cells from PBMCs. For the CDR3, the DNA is TGTGCCAGCATCCCCGAGGGTACCGGGGAGCTGTTTTTT. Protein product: CASIPEGTGELFF.